Following are 6 T cell receptor beta chains from one sample sequenced in a study of blood T cell repertoires in COVID-19. Some clones are missing from TCRdb's copy, which holds only in-frame ones; the method was immunoSEQ multiplex PCR. This repertoire shows fewer than 250,000 clones, more than 85% found once; its top ten account for 3%. The sequenced material came from peripheral blood. The receptors were sampled from a man in his sixties with acute or convalescent COVID-19.

This chain connects TRBV5-4 to TRBJ2-7; 9 nucleotides agree with TRBD1. CDR3 length: 15 amino acids. Trimming cost V 3 bases and J 0 bases; bases outside gene matches: 4. Germline V gives CDR1 SGHNT, CDR2 YYREEE (reference sequence). The CDR3 bases are TGTGCCAGCAGCTCGCGGGACAGGGCCTCCTACGAGCAGTACTTC. Its protein is CASSSRDRASYEQYF.

The chain couples TRBV6-6 to TRBJ2-3, with TRBD2 matching 9 bases. The V gene end was trimmed by 5 bases and the J gene end by 1 base; junction bases not matched to a gene: 10. Germline V gives CDR1 MNHNY, CDR2 SVGAGI (reference sequence). This CDR3 contains 17 residues. The chain's CDR3 is CASSPKGLALGTDTQYF. Written as DNA, the CDR3 is TGTGCCAGCAGTCCAAAGGGACTAGCTTTGGGCACAGATACGCAGTATTTT.

The genes are TRBV5-1 and TRBJ1-6, with D hard to call. This CDR3 is built from 11 residues. In germline, CDR1 is SGHRS, CDR2 YFSETQ. With 5 bases removed from V and 5 bases from J, the gap between germline ends came to 2 bases. The CDR3 sequence is CASSNNSPLHF. The CDR3 DNA sequence: TGCGCCAGCAGTAATAATTCACCCCTCCACTTT.

This sequence joins TRBV13 and TRBJ2-1; the match to TRBD2 covers 8 bases. Germline-derived CDR1 and CDR2 are PRHDT and FYEKMQ (reference sequence). CDR3 length: 20 residues. The V gene end was trimmed by 0 bases and the J gene end by 6 bases; junction bases not matched to a gene: 19. The CDR3 DNA follows: TGTGCCAGCAGCTTAGGAGGTTTGACGGGGGGGCCGGCGGCTGGCAATGAGCAGTTCTTC. Its protein is CASSLGGLTGGPAAGNEQFF.

Concerning this clone itself: Sequence at one end of the junction differs from germline and may be a read error. This CDR3 reads CASRLGGQRGSSYNSPLHF. The CDR3 DNA sequence: TGTGCCAGCAGATTAGGAGGGCAAAGAGGGAGCTCCTATAATTCACCCCTCCACTTT. The chain employs TRBV11-2 and TRBJ1-6, with D hard to call. Per germline, CDR1 SGHAT and CDR2 FQNNGV. This CDR3 spans 19 amino acids.

The CDR3 loop is CASSPRTVVNEKLFF. CDR3 nucleotide sequence: TGTGCCAGCAGCCCCCGGACAGTCGTTAATGAAAAACTGTTTTTT. The rearrangement uses TRBV3-1 (or the pseudogene TRBV3-2) and TRBJ1-4, with D tentatively TRBD1 (6 bases). The CDR3 is made up of 15 amino acids. CDR1 and CDR2 from the germline V gene are LGHDT and YNNKEL (reference sequence). Trimming left V 4 bases short and J 4 bases short, with 13 bases between.